The rows below give T cell receptor beta chains drawn from one sample of a study of tumor-infiltrating lymphocytes in localized non-small cell lung cancer. Using immunoSEQ multiplex PCR, the repertoire was profiled, and TCRdb retains in-frame clones only, with some absent. The sample records about 13,000 clones, around 68% being singletons. What was sequenced was lung tumor tissue. The receptors originated from a human donor with non-small cell lung cancer. The CDR3 runs from the conserved cysteine through the conserved F or W. D genes are given only for firm matches. Some rows have no size entry. The others give once, few or many, or a class for an expanded clone.

clone size	V gene	CDR3 length	D gene	J gene	CDR3 DNA	CDR3 protein
-	TRBV5-1	16	TRBD2	TRBJ2-7	TGCGCCAGCAGCTTGGCCCCGGGGGGGTCCACCTACGAGCAGTACTTC	CASSLAPGGSTYEQYF
-	TRBV29-1	16	TRBD1	TRBJ2-7	TGCAGCGTTGCCGGGACAGGAAGGGCAGACGCCAACGAGCAGTACTTC	CSVAGTGRADANEQYF
-	TRBV29-1	14	TRBD2	TRBJ2-7	TGCAGCGTTTACCTAGCGGGAAGCTCCTACGAGCAGTACTTC	CSVYLAGSSYEQYF
-	TRBV19	15	-	TRBJ2-1	TGTGCCAGTAGCCCCCCCGAGGATAGACCCAATGAGCAGTTCTTC	CASSPPEDRPNEQFF
large	TRBV27	14	TRBD1	TRBJ1-3	TGTGCCAGCAGCCGACAGGGGCCGGAGAACACCATATATTTT	CASSRQGPENTIYF
-	TRBV19	16	-	TRBJ1-4	TGTGCCAGTAGTATAGATCTATCAGGGGTAGGCGAAAAACTGTTTTTT	CASSIDLSGVGEKLFF
-	TRBV18	16	-	TRBJ1-6	TGTGCCAGCTCACCCGGACTTGGGGCAGGGACTTCACCCCTCCACTTT	CASSPGLGAGTSPLHF
-	TRBV25-1	14	-	TRBJ1-4	TGTGCCAGCAGTGAACGCCTAGGTAGTGAAAAACTGTTTTTT	CASSERLGSEKLFF
-	TRBV5-1	16	TRBD1	TRBJ2-2	TGCGCCAGCAGCACGGACAGGGGCGTAGACACCGGGGAGCTGTTTTTT	CASSTDRGVDTGELFF
-	TRBV30	10	-	TRBJ2-1	TGTGCCTGGGGCTCAGGTGAGCAGTTCTTC	CAWGSGEQFF
-	TRBV28	12	-	TRBJ1-1	TGTGCCAGCAGTTTAAAGACCACTGAAGCTTTCTTT	CASSLKTTEAFF